These 18 T cell receptor beta chains came from one sample sequenced in a study of blood T cell repertoires in COVID-19 (dated by TCRdb to the early 2020s). The library was built by means of the immunoSEQ multiplex PCR assay. TCRdb mirrors the immuneACCESS table, restricted to in-frame sequences. Some clones are absent from its copies; in checked studies, under half trace to an unresolved V gene, and the reason for the others is unknown. Across this sample there are roughly 300,000 clones, with 80% to 95% seen only once. Around 20% of the sample lies in the top ten. Sequenced input: PBMCs or T cells enriched from blood (not recorded which). Every receptor here comes from a woman aged 30 to 39 who had recovered from COVID-19.

The chain uses TRBV27 and TRBJ2-7, with TRBD1 matching 7 bases. Germline assignment: CDR1 MNHEY and CDR2 SMNVEV (reference sequence). The CDR3 spans 15 residues. V was pared by 3 bases and J by 5 bases, with 10 bases of the junction left unmatched. The CDR3 here is CASSFWQGVGDEQYF. CDR3 DNA sequence: TGTGCCAGCAGTTTTTGGCAGGGGGTAGGAGACGAGCAGTACTTC.

The chain joins TRBV5-8 to TRBJ1-5, with 7 bases fitting TRBD1. The trim removed 7 bases at V and 4 bases at J, leaving 5 bases unmatched. This CDR3 is built from 13 residues. Per germline, CDR1 SGHTS and CDR2 YDEGEE. The CDR3 spells CASRTGPNQPQHF. The CDR3 nucleotides are TGTGCCAGCCGGACAGGTCCAAATCAGCCCCAGCATTTT.

The J gene is TRBJ1-6, the V gene TRBV19, with a possible D match to TRBD1 (6 bases). The CDR3 extends over 15 amino acids. Germline CDR1 reads LNHDA; CDR2 reads SQIVND (reference sequence). With 6 bases removed from V and 5 bases from J, the gap between germline ends came to 14 bases. CDR3 residues: CASRVGALNNSPLHF. The CDR3 DNA reads as TGTGCCAGTAGGGTGGGGGCGCTGAATAATTCACCCCTCCACTTT.

The chain joins TRBV29-1 to TRBJ2-2; 11 bases match TRBD2. Trimming took 7 bases from V and 4 from J; bases not matched to a gene: 5. There are 14 residues in the CDR3. Germline CDR1 reads SQVTM; CDR2 reads ANQGSEA. The DNA of the CDR3 is TGCAGCGCAGTAGCGGGAGGGGGCACCGGGGAGCTGTTTTTT. Residues: CSAVAGGGTGELFF.

The chain recombines TRBV12-3 or TRBV12-4 with TRBJ2-7; D perhaps matches TRBD1 (5 bases). V was cut by 3 bases and J by 3 bases, with 9 bases left in between. This CDR3 spans 13 amino acids. This chain's CDR3 is CASSLRQYYEQYF. The CDR3 region has the DNA TGTGCCAGCAGTTTGCGACAGTACTACGAGCAGTACTTC.

This clone was recorded once. V is TRBV24-1 and J is TRBJ2-6, with D possibly TRBD1 on 5 matching bases. Per germline, CDR1 KGHDR and CDR2 SFDVKD. V was pared by 3 bases and J by 4 bases, with 9 bases between. This CDR3 comprises 15 residues. CDR3 in amino acids: CATSDQGTGANVLTF. CDR3 nucleotide sequence: TGTGCCACCAGTGATCAGGGTACCGGGGCCAACGTCCTGACTTTC.

This chain links TRBV5-5 with TRBJ1-1; the D is unclear. The CDR3 loop spans 14 amino acids. V was shortened by 4 bases and J by 2 bases, with 12 bases between the two germline ends. Germline CDR1 and CDR2: SGHKS and YYEKEE (reference sequence). CDR3 DNA sequence: TGTGCCAGCAGCAACCCGGGAATTAACACTGAAGCTTTCTTT. This gives the protein CASSNPGINTEAFF.

The chain has TRBV11-3 and TRBJ1-6; D not resolved. Germline lookup yields CDR1 SGHNT and CDR2 YENEEA. The CDR3 sequence is 16 residues long. V was cut by 1 base and J by 3 bases, with 10 bases left in between. The CDR3 DNA follows: TGTGCCAGCAGCTTAGGTTACCCACACTATAATTCACCCCTCCACTTT. It specifies CASSLGYPHYNSPLHF.

The chain is built from TRBV14 and TRBJ2-3; TRBD2 agrees at 7 bases. Per the germline V gene, CDR1 is SGHDN and CDR2 is FVKESK. The CDR3 is 16 amino acids. V dropped 0 bases and J dropped 6; count of bases not matched to a gene: 9. This CDR3 is CASSQDSLAESDTQYF. The CDR3 nucleotides read TGTGCCAGCAGCCAAGATAGTCTAGCGGAGAGCGATACGCAGTATTTT.

The DNA of the CDR3 is TGTGCCAGCAGTTCCGACATTTATGGCTACACCTTC. This gives the protein CASSSDIYGYTF. V is TRBV28 and J is TRBJ1-2; D is undetermined. Germline CDR1 and CDR2: MDHEN and SYDVKM. Trimming took 4 bases from V and 5 from J, leaving 8 bases between them. This CDR3 has 12 amino acids.

CDR3 amino acids: CAWSPLTSPEQFF. The CDR3 DNA follows: TGTGCCTGGAGCCCATTAACGAGCCCCGAGCAGTTCTTC. The chain recombines TRBV30 with TRBJ2-1; unclear D gene. Germline CDR1 GTSNPN, CDR2 SVGIG (reference sequence). Trimming stripped 3 bases from V and 10 bases from J, with 16 bases between. The CDR3 sequence is 13 residues long.

This clone was counted a single time. V gene TRBV28 combines with J gene TRBJ2-5; TRBD2 agrees at 10 bases. CDR1 and CDR2 from the germline V gene are MDHEN and SYDVKM. The length of the CDR3 is 15 residues. J was trimmed by 1 base and V by 6 bases; bases with no gene match: 5. Written as DNA, the CDR3 is TGTGCCAGCAGACCTAGCGGGGGAAGCCAAGAGACCCAGTACTTC. Amino acid sequence: CASRPSGGSQETQYF.

This clone was found once. In nucleotides, the CDR3 is TGTGCCACCAGCGACGACGGGGGAGACCACGAGCAGTACTTC. Translation: CATSDDGGDHEQYF. This chain connects TRBV24-1 to TRBJ2-7; maybe TRBD2 (6 bases). Trimming pared 7 bases from V and 5 bases from J, leaving 17 bases between. Germline V gene lookup returns CDR1 KGHDR and CDR2 SFDVKD. The CDR3 runs to 14 residues.

This chain joins TRBV5-4 and TRBJ2-3; no firm D call. Germline lookup yields CDR1 SGHNT and CDR2 YYREEE (reference sequence). CDR3 length: 12 residues. The ends were cut back, 0 bases at V and 10 bases at J, with 9 bases in the middle. CDR3 in DNA: TGTGCCAGCAGCTTGGGTGCGGTGCCGCAGTATTTT. Translating it yields CASSLGAVPQYF.

J is TRBJ2-3 and V is TRBV6-5; 8 bases agree with TRBD1. The trim removed 4 bases at V and 3 bases at J, leaving 3 bases unmatched. Germline V lookup: CDR1 MNHEY, CDR2 SVGAGI. This CDR3 contains 14 residues. CDR3: CASSWNRGTDTQYF. The DNA for the CDR3 is TGTGCCAGCAGTTGGAACAGGGGGACAGATACGCAGTATTTT.

The chain recombines TRBV19 with TRBJ1-3, with D possibly being TRBD1 (6 bases). This CDR3 has 16 residues. The V gene's germline CDR1 is LNHDA and CDR2 SQIVND (reference sequence). Trimming stripped 6 bases from V and 2 bases from J, with 17 bases between. The CDR3 bases are TGTGCCAGTAGCAGTCCGCGGGGGGCTACTGGAAACACCATATATTTT. Encoded protein: CASSSPRGATGNTIYF.

This chain joins TRBV19 and TRBJ1-1; TRBD1 is a possible D gene (5 bases). V lost 2 bases, J lost 0 bases, and 10 bases lay in between. Germline V lookup: CDR1 LNHDA, CDR2 SQIVND (reference sequence). The CDR3 covers 15 residues. CDR3 amino acids: CASSIYSTVNTEAFF. The DNA of the CDR3 is TGTGCCAGTAGTATATACTCGACAGTGAACACTGAAGCTTTCTTT.

This rearrangement joins TRBV6-2 or TRBV6-3 to TRBJ2-3; 10 bases align to TRBD1. The CDR3 totals 15 residues. The trim removed 5 bases at V and 6 bases at J, leaving 8 bases unmatched. Looked up from germline, CDR1 is MNHEY and CDR2 is SVGEGT. CDR3 sequence (DNA): TGTGCCAGCAGTACCCAGGGACAGGGGTTGGATACGCAGTATTTT. As protein: CASSTQGQGLDTQYF.